This TCR beta chain was sequenced during a study of monozygotic twins with inflammatory bowel disease. Comment on this clonotype: What it recognizes is unknown.

TCRdb re-called the 5' RACE reads; every CDR3 protein appears as one record, without DNA. Its table lists 300,000 to 400,000 distinct CDR3 sequences. Every single donor had a roughly 2.5 ml blood sample drawn. Whole-study findings and limits: Concordant and discordant twins showed no difference in repertoire similarity, possibly from limited power.

CDR1 is SGHRS and CDR2 is YFSETQ in the germline V gene. The CDR3 length is 15 residues. The sequenced sample was blood. The sequence came from a human donor with ulcerative colitis or Crohn's disease, or a healthy co-twin of an affected twin (not recorded which). This rearrangement joins TRBV5-1 to TRBJ2-5. CDR3 in amino acids: CASSLADQSQETQYF.